A selection of T cell receptor beta chains follows, all from one sample in a study of early T cells in non-severe SARS-CoV-2 infection. TCRdb analysed the 5' RACE reads with MiXCR anew, one entry per CDR3 protein. The sample includes under 95,000 distinct CDR3 sequences, about 12% of them seen just once. The sample consisted of whole blood. The receptor source for this set is an adult who was a healthcare worker with PCR-confirmed SARS-CoV-2 infection or an uninfected control (not recorded which). The CDR3 runs from the conserved cysteine through the conserved F or W. D genes are given only for firm matches. Not every row has a clone size; where given, it reads once, few, many or a size class.

few,TRBJ2-3,TRBD2,TRBV29-1,CSVWGGLAGAGDTQYF,TGCAGCGTCTGGGGGGGACTAGCGGGAGCCGGAGATACGCAGTATTTT
NA,TRBJ1-5,NA,TRBV12-3/TRBV12-4,CASRGGRSNQPQHF,TGTGCCAGCAGGGGGGGACGTAGCAATCAGCCCCAGCATTTT
many,TRBJ2-7,NA,TRBV28,CASSPFYQGHEQYF,TGTGCCAGCAGCCCTTTCTATCAGGGCCACGAGCAGTACTTC
many,TRBJ1-2,NA,TRBV29-1,CSVVPSQGGYTF,TGCAGCGTTGTTCCCTCACAGGGAGGCTACACCTTC
many,TRBJ2-3,TRBD1,TRBV19,CASSIGTGRTDTQYF,TGTGCCAGTAGTATAGGGACAGGGCGCACAGATACGCAGTATTTT
many,TRBJ2-7,NA,TRBV6-5,CASTLADIRRPNTIYEQYF,TGTGCCAGCACTCTGGCGGACATTCGCCGTCCAAACACCATCTACGAGCAGTACTTC
NA,TRBJ2-4,NA,TRBV6-1,CASSEEKVLAKNIQYF,TGTGCCAGCAGTGAAGAAAAGGTTCTAGCCAAAAACATTCAGTACTTC
NA,TRBJ1-6,NA,TRBV20-1,CSANNLGGSKTDSPLHF,TGCAGTGCGAATAATCTGGGGGGCTCTAAGACGGATTCACCCCTCCACTTT
few,TRBJ2-1,NA,TRBV20-1,CSARDPLVPGDEQFF,TGCAGTGCTAGAGATCCACTAGTGCCTGGGGATGAGCAGTTCTTC
NA,TRBJ1-5,TRBD1,TRBV12-3/TRBV12-4,CASSRTGGGRPQHF,TGTGCCAGCAGTCGGACAGGGGGAGGTCGGCCCCAGCATTTT
NA,TRBJ1-5,NA,TRBV27,CASSPPPGTFATNQPQHF,TGTGCCAGCAGTCCGCCCCCAGGGACCTTTGCCACCAATCAGCCCCAGCATTTT
NA,TRBJ2-3,TRBD1,TRBV7-9,CASSPRGFRGSDTQYF,TGTGCCAGCAGCCCGAGAGGCTTCAGGGGGTCAGATACGCAGTATTTT
few,TRBJ2-2,NA,TRBV10-1,CASSEDGSGELFF,TGCGCCAGCAGTGAAGACGGTTCCGGGGAGCTGTTTTTT
NA,TRBJ1-2,NA,TRBV18,CASSITPPDYGYTF,TGTGCCAGCTCTATTACTCCTCCTGACTATGGCTACACCTTC
many,TRBJ1-1,NA,TRBV20-1,CSARDGARTNTEAFF,TGCAGTGCTAGAGATGGGGCACGGACGAACACTGAAGCTTTCTTT
few,TRBJ2-2,TRBD2,TRBV5-4,CASSLDLADNTGELFF,TGTGCCAGCAGCTTGGACCTAGCGGATAACACCGGGGAGCTGTTTTTT
NA,TRBJ2-1,TRBD2,TRBV6-4,CASSDAGGGYNEQFF,TGTGCCAGCAGTGACGCGGGAGGGGGTTACAATGAGCAGTTCTTC
NA,TRBJ2-1,TRBD2,TRBV29-1,CSVERGGRFF,TGCAGCGTTGAACGGGGGGGGAGGTTCTTC
few,TRBJ2-7,NA,TRBV5-6,CASSLWGNDYEQYF,TGTGCCAGCAGCTTGTGGGGAAACGACTACGAGCAGTACTTC
once,TRBJ2-2,TRBD1,TRBV29-1,CSVEGGQGDTGELFF,TGCAGCGTTGAAGGCGGACAGGGGGATACCGGGGAGCTGTTTTTT
many,TRBJ1-3,NA,TRBV9,CASSVGAVPGNTIYF,TGTGCCAGCAGCGTAGGGGCGGTTCCTGGAAACACCATATATTTT
NA,TRBJ1-2,NA,TRBV5-1,CASSLSGGRTIGYTF,TGCGCCAGCAGCTTAAGTGGGGGCAGAACTATCGGCTACACCTTC
many,TRBJ2-1,TRBD2,TRBV20-1,CSAIAGGNYNEQFF,TGCAGTGCCATAGCGGGGGGGAACTACAATGAGCAGTTCTTC
few,TRBJ2-7,TRBD1,TRBV20-1,CSARGQGSYEQYF,TGCAGTGCTAGGGGACAGGGATCCTACGAGCAGTACTTC
few,TRBJ2-3,NA,TRBV10-2,CASMGEFTDTQYF,TGCGCCAGCATGGGAGAGTTCACAGATACGCAGTATTTT
NA,TRBJ2-3,TRBD2,TRBV29-1,CSVGTSGATDTQYF,TGCAGCGTTGGGACTAGCGGGGCCACAGATACGCAGTATTTT
once,TRBJ2-7,NA,TRBV29-1,CSVEVPASYEQYF,TGCAGCGTTGAAGTCCCAGCCTCCTACGAGCAGTACTTC
few,TRBJ1-1,NA,TRBV2,CASLNSWNTEAFF,TGTGCCAGCCTTAACTCCTGGAACACTGAAGCTTTCTTT
many,TRBJ1-5,NA,TRBV28,CASNSLASGGNQPQHF,TGTGCCAGCAATTCTCTAGCCTCAGGGGGCAATCAGCCCCAGCATTTT
NA,TRBJ1-4,NA,TRBV7-9,CASSPRRILFF,TGTGCCAGCAGCCCGCGGAGGATACTGTTTTTT